This is a list of T cell receptor beta chains from one sample in a study of STAT5B mutations in CD4+ large granular lymphocyte leukemia. Sequencing used immunoSEQ multiplex PCR; TCRdb keeps in-frame clones, though not all of them. The sample lists about 30,000 clones, around 76% occurring once. Sequencing was done on a sample of CD4+ T cells from blood buffy coats. Receptor source: a human donor in good health. Each CDR3 is given with its conserved first and last residue. A D gene is named only where the DNA matches it firmly. A clone size is listed for some rows: how often the clone was seen (once, few, many), or a class if it is expanded.

j_call v_call clone_size d_call cdr3_aa cdr3_nt
TRBJ2-3 TRBV9 . TRBD1 CASSVGGRGHEADTQYF TGTGCCAGCAGCGTAGGAGGCAGGGGGCATGAGGCAGATACGCAGTATTTT
TRBJ1-1 TRBV5-1 . . CASSPSVGWNTEAFF TGCGCCAGCAGCCCTTCCGTAGGCTGGAACACTGAAGCTTTCTTT
TRBJ1-4 TRBV5-1 . . CASSLGFEGNEKLFF TGCGCCAGCAGCTTGGGGTTTGAGGGAAATGAAAAACTGTTTTTT
TRBJ1-3 TRBV29-1 few . CSVRAGAGNTIYF TGCAGCGTTAGAGCCGGAGCGGGAAACACCATATATTTT
TRBJ1-1 TRBV9 . . CASSVEAGATEAFF TGTGCCAGCAGCGTAGAGGCAGGAGCGACTGAAGCTTTCTTT
TRBJ1-3 TRBV2 . TRBD1 CASSGTAGSGNTIYF TGTGCCAGCAGCGGGACAGCCGGCTCTGGAAACACCATATATTTT
TRBJ2-1 TRBV9 . TRBD2 CASSPTGTGLAGSSYNEQFF TGTGCCAGCAGCCCCACAGGGACGGGACTAGCGGGTAGCTCCTACAATGAGCAGTTCTTC
TRBJ2-1 TRBV5-1 . . CASSSGASGSNEQFF TGCGCCAGCAGCTCCGGGGCCAGCGGTAGTAATGAGCAGTTCTTC
TRBJ2-6 TRBV6-1 . . CASTDETTGANVLTF TGTGCCAGCACCGACGAGACTACTGGGGCCAACGTCCTGACTTTC
TRBJ2-5 TRBV7-9 . . CASSLGTDRLQETQYF TGTGCCAGCAGCTTAGGTACAGATAGGCTCCAAGAGACCCAGTACTTC
TRBJ2-1 TRBV6-5 . TRBD1 CASRRTGIYNEQFF TGTGCCAGCAGGCGGACAGGGATCTACAATGAGCAGTTCTTC
TRBJ2-7 TRBV5-1 . . CASSLAGFYEQYF TGCGCCAGCAGCTTGGCAGGGTTCTACGAGCAGTACTTC
TRBJ1-3 TRBV11-2 . . CASSFDGGAYGNTIYF TGTGCCAGCAGCTTCGATGGCGGGGCCTATGGAAACACCATATATTTT
TRBJ2-3 TRBV7-8 . TRBD1 CASSSHLTTGTGKDTQYF TGTGCCAGCAGCTCCCACCTCACCACCGGGACAGGGAAAGATACGCAGTATTTT
TRBJ1-6 TRBV30 . . CAWGRGPSPLHF TGTGCCTGGGGACGAGGCCCGTCACCCCTCCACTTT
TRBJ2-7 TRBV19 . . CASSSWSGSIFSSYEQYF TGTGCCAGTAGTTCCTGGTCAGGGTCCATCTTTTCCTCCTACGAGCAGTACTTC
TRBJ1-1 TRBV5-1 . . CASSRGRDVEAFF TGCGCCAGCAGTCGGGGGAGGGACGTTGAAGCTTTCTTT
TRBJ2-2 TRBV2 . . CATWQFVGELFF TGTGCCACTTGGCAGTTTGTCGGGGAGCTGTTTTTT
TRBJ2-7 TRBV30 once . CAWSVGPGLVLSSYEQYF TGTGCCTGGAGTGTCGGGCCGGGGCTCGTTTTAAGCTCCTACGAGCAGTACTTC
TRBJ1-1 TRBV7-6 . . CASSLETGAVDTEAFF TGTGCCAGCAGCTTAGAGACGGGGGCAGTAGACACTGAAGCTTTCTTT
TRBJ1-2 TRBV5-1 few . CASSREQSNYGYTF TGCGCCAGCAGCCGGGAGCAGTCTAACTATGGCTACACCTTC
TRBJ1-1 TRBV5-6 . TRBD1 CASSRTGGTEAFF TGTGCCAGCAGCAGGACAGGGGGCACTGAAGCTTTCTTT
TRBJ1-1 TRBV19 . . CASSRGRHGANTEAFF TGTGCCAGTAGTCGGGGACGGCATGGGGCGAACACTGAAGCTTTCTTT
TRBJ2-3 TRBV29-1 . . CSVVWGPDTQYF TGCAGCGTTGTATGGGGCCCAGATACGCAGTATTTT
TRBJ2-1 TRBV5-1 . . CASSLEFKSRVSYNEQFF TGCGCCAGCAGCTTGGAATTCAAGAGCCGAGTATCCTACAATGAGCAGTTCTTC
TRBJ1-1 TRBV9 . . CASSGGSLMNTEAFF TGTGCCAGCAGCGGAGGGTCCTTAATGAACACTGAAGCTTTCTTT
TRBJ1-1 TRBV18 . . CASSPQGSGMNTEAFF TGTGCCAGCTCACCACAGGGTTCCGGCATGAACACTGAAGCTTTCTTT
TRBJ2-1 TRBV6-5 . TRBD1 CASSQDRSPYNEQFF TGTGCCAGCAGTCAGGACAGGTCCCCCTACAATGAGCAGTTCTTC
TRBJ1-5 TRBV19 . . CASSKQPGNQPQHF TGTGCCAGTAGTAAGCAGCCAGGGAATCAGCCCCAGCATTTT
TRBJ2-1 TRBV7-2 . . CASKGGGGTYNEQFF TGTGCCAGCAAGGGTGGGGGAGGGACATACAATGAGCAGTTCTTC
TRBJ1-1 TRBV6-5 . . CASSYSGGTEAFF TGTGCCAGCAGTTACTCGGGGGGCACTGAAGCTTTCTTT
TRBJ1-5 TRBV1 . . CTSSQDALPGF TGCACCAGCAGCCAAGACGCGCTGCCGGGTTTT
TRBJ2-5 TRBV5-4 once TRBD2 CASSQGTSPQGETQYF TGTGCCAGCAGCCAAGGGACTAGCCCCCAGGGAGAGACCCAGTACTTC
TRBJ2-1 TRBV2 . TRBD2 CASSAGTSPGHEQFF TGTGCCAGCAGTGCCGGGACTAGCCCAGGTCATGAGCAGTTCTTC
TRBJ2-1 TRBV18 . TRBD1 CASSPQGQGADEQFF TGTGCCAGCTCACCACAGGGACAGGGAGCGGATGAGCAGTTCTTC
TRBJ1-1 TRBV18 . TRBD1 CASSPPNAGGTEAFF TGTGCCAGCTCACCACCGAATGCAGGGGGCACTGAAGCTTTCTTT
TRBJ2-5 TRBV18 . . CASSRIQETQYF TGTGCCAGCTCGAGGATCCAAGAGACCCAGTACTTC
TRBJ2-1 TRBV5-1 . TRBD2 CASSRSGRLHEQFF TGCGCCAGCAGTCGTAGCGGGAGGTTACATGAGCAGTTCTTC
TRBJ1-1 TRBV19 . . CASSPYMNTEAFF TGTGCCAGTAGTCCATACATGAACACTGAAGCTTTCTTT
TRBJ2-3 TRBV7-2 . TRBD1 CASSLRDRVTDTQYF TGTGCCAGCAGCTTAAGGGACAGGGTGACAGATACGCAGTATTTT
TRBJ1-3 TRBV21-1 . . CASSNLPGTPHSGNTIYF TGTGCCAGCAGCAACCTCCCCGGGACACCTCACTCTGGAAACACCATATATTTT
TRBJ2-7 TRBV5-4 . . CASSLERGFEQYF TGTGCCAGCAGCTTGGAGAGGGGTTTCGAGCAGTACTTC
TRBJ2-7 TRBV7-3 . . CASSLEGHSSYEQYF TGTGCCAGCAGCTTAGAAGGGCACAGCTCCTACGAGCAGTACTTC
TRBJ2-7 TRBV12-5 few . CASGLDTGLPYEQYF TGTGCTAGTGGTTTGGATACGGGACTCCCCTACGAGCAGTACTTC
TRBJ1-2 TRBV2 . . CASSDTGLYGYTF TGTGCCAGCAGTGATACAGGGTTGTATGGCTACACCTTC
TRBJ1-1 TRBV6-1 few . CASSEFRARTEAFF TGTGCCAGCAGTGAATTTCGGGCGCGAACTGAAGCTTTCTTT
TRBJ1-4 TRBV30 . . CACGTQNEKLFF TGTGCCTGCGGGACACAAAATGAAAAACTGTTTTTT
TRBJ2-1 TRBV15 . TRBD1 CATTPGQGVSTSYNEQFF TGTGCCACCACCCCGGGACAGGGGGTATCTACCTCCTACAATGAGCAGTTCTTC
TRBJ1-2 TRBV28 . . CASSGSRTTF TGTGCCAGCAGCGGATCCCGGACAACCTTC
TRBJ2-7 TRBV11-2 . . CASSYRTKGSSYEQYF TGTGCCAGCAGCTATCGAACCAAGGGGAGCTCCTACGAGCAGTACTTC
TRBJ2-1 TRBV28 . . CASTPDNGPSSYNEQFF TGTGCCAGCACCCCGGACAATGGGCCGAGCTCCTACAATGAGCAGTTCTTC
TRBJ2-3 TRBV9 . TRBD1 CASSAKEGAPLETQYF TGTGCCAGCAGCGCTAAAGAGGGGGCGCCCTTAGAAACGCAGTATTTT
TRBJ1-2 TRBV19 few TRBD1 CASRHSGQGHGYTF TGTGCCAGTAGGCACTCGGGACAGGGACATGGCTACACCTTC
TRBJ2-1 TRBV27 . . CASSASRENNEQFF TGTGCCAGCAGTGCTTCCCGGGAGAATAATGAGCAGTTCTTC
TRBJ1-4 TRBV9 . . CASSPTQQGNKLFF TGTGCCAGCAGCCCCACCCAACAGGGAAACAAACTGTTTTTT
TRBJ2-5 TRBV16 . . CASSQSARVRQETQYF TGTGCCAGCAGCCAATCGGCCAGGGTGAGGCAAGAGACCCAGTACTTC
TRBJ2-7 TRBV10-3 . . CAISEPTRSSYEQYF TGTGCCATCAGTGAACCTACTAGGAGCTCCTACGAGCAGTACTTC
TRBJ2-5 TRBV4-2 . TRBD2 CASSQGGGRREETQYF TGTGCCAGCAGCCAGGGTGGCGGGAGAAGAGAGGAGACCCAGTACTTC